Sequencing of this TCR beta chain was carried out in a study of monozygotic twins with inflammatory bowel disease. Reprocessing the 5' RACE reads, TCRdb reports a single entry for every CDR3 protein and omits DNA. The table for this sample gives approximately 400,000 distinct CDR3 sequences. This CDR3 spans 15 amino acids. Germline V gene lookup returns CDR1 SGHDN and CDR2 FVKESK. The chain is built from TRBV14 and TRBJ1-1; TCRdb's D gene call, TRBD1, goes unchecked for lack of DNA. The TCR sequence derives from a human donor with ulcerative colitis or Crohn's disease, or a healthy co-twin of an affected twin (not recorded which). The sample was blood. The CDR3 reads CASSQGQGMNTEAFF.